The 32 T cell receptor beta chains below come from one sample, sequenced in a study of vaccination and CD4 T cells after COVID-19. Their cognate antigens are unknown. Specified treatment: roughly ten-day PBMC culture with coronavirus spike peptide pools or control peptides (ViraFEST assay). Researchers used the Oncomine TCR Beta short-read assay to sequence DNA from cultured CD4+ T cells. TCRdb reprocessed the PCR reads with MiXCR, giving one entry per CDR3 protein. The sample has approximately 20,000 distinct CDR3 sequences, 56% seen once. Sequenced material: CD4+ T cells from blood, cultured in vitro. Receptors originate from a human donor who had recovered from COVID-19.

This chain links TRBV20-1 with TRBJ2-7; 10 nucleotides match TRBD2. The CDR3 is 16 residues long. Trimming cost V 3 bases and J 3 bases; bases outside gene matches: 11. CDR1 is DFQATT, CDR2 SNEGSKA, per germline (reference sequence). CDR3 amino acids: CSARQGLAGDYYEQYF. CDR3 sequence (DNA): TGCAGTGCTAGGCAGGGGCTAGCGGGGGACTACTACGAGCAGTACTTC.

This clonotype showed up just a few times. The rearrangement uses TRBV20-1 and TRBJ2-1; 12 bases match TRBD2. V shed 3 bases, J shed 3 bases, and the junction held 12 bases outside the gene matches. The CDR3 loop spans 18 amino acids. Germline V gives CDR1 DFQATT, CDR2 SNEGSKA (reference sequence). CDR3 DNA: TGCAGTGCTAGGCCAACTAGCGGGGGGTCTCTCCTCTACAATGAGCAGTTCTTC. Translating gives CSARPTSGGSLLYNEQFF.

Here the CDR3 DNA reads TGCAGTGCTGGGGGGGGAAGGGGAACAGATACGCAGTATTTT. This translates into CSAGGGRGTDTQYF. This chain joins TRBV20-1 and TRBJ2-3; 7 bases are shared with TRBD2. Germline-derived CDR1 and CDR2 are DFQATT and SNEGSKA (reference sequence). J lost 3 bases, V lost 5 bases, and 8 bases had no gene match. This CDR3 is built from 14 residues.

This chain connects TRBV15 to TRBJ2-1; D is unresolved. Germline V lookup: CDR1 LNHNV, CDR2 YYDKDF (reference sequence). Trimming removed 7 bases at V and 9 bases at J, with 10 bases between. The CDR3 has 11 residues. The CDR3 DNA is TGTGCCACCACTCAAACGGGTGAGCAGTTCTTC. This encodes CATTQTGEQFF.

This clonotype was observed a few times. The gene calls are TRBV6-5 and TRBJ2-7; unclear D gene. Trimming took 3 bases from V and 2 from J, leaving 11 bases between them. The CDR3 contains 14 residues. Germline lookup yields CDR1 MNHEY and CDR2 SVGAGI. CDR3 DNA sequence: TGTGCCAGCAGTTATATGCCCTCTACCTACGAGCAGTACTTC. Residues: CASSYMPSTYEQYF.

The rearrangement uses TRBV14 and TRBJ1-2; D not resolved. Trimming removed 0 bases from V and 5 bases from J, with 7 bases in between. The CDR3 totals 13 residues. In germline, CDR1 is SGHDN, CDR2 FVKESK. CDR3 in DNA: TGTGCCAGCAGCCAAGAAAAAAGTTATGGCTACACCTTC. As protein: CASSQEKSYGYTF.

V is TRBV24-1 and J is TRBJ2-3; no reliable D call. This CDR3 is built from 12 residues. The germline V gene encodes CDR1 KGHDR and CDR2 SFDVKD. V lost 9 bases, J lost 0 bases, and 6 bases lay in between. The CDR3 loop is CATGSSTDTQYF. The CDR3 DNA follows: TGTGCCACCGGTTCTAGCACAGATACGCAGTATTTT.

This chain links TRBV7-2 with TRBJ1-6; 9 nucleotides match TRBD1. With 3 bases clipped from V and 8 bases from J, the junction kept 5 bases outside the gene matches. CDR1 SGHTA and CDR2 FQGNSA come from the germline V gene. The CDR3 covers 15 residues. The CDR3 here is CASSFTTGGDSPLHF. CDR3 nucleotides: TGTGCCAGCAGCTTCACGACAGGGGGTGATTCACCCCTCCACTTT.

CDR3 residues: CSAAGGPSNQPQHF. CDR3 nucleotides: TGCAGTGCTGCAGGGGGGCCGAGCAATCAGCCCCAGCATTTT. The V call is TRBV20-1, the J call TRBJ1-5; TRBD1 matches at 7 bases. The CDR3 extends over 14 amino acids. With 5 bases clipped from V and 1 base from J, the junction kept 5 bases outside the gene matches. Germline V gene data show CDR1 as DFQATT and CDR2 as SNEGSKA (reference sequence).

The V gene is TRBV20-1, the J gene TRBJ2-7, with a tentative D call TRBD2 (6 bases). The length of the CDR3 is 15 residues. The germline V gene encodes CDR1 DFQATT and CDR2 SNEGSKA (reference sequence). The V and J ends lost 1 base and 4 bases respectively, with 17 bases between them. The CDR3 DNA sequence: TGCAGTGCTAGAGGTATGCCGGGAGAGACTTACGAGCAGTACTTC. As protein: CSARGMPGETYEQYF.

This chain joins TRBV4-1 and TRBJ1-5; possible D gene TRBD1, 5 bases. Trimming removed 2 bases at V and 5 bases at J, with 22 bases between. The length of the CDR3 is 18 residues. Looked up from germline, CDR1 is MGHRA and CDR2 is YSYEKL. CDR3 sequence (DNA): TGCGCCAGCAGCCAAACGACCAGGAGGGGCCGCTCGGATCAGCCCCAGCATTTT. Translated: CASSQTTRRGRSDQPQHF.

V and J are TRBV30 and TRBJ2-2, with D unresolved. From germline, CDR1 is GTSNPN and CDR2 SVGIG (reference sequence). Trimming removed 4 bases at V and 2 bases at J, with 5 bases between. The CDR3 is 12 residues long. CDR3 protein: CAWTQNTGELFF. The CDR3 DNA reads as TGTGCCTGGACTCAAAACACCGGGGAGCTGTTTTTT.

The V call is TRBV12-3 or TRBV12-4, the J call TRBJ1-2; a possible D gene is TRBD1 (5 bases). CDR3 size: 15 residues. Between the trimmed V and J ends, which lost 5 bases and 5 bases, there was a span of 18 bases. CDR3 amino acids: CASSPSRGYGYGYTF. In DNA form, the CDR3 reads TGTGCCAGCAGTCCGTCCCGGGGGTACGGGTATGGCTACACCTTC.

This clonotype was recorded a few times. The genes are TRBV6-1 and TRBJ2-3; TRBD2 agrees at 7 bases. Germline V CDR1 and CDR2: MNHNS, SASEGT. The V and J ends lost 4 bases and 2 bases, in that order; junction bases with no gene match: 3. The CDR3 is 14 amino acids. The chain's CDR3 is CASSAGGATDTQYF. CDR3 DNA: TGTGCCAGCAGTGCGGGGGGAGCCACAGATACGCAGTATTTT.

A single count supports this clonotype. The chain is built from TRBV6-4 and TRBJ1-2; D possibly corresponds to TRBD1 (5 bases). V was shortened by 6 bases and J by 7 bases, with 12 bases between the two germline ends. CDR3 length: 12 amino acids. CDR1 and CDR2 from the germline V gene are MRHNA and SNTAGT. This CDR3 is CASSSGMAGYTF. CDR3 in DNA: TGTGCCAGCAGCTCAGGGATGGCTGGCTACACCTTC.

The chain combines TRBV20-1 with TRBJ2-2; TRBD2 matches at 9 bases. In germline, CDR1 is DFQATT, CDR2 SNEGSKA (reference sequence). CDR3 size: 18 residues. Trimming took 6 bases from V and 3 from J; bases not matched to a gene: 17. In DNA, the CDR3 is TGCAGTGCACAGGGACTAAGCGGGGGGACCCCGTACACCGGGGAGCTGTTTTTT. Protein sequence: CSAQGLSGGTPYTGELFF.

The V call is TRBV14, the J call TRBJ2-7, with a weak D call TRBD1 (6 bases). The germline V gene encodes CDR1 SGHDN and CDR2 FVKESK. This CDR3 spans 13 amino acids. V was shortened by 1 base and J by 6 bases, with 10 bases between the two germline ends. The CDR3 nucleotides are TGTGCCAGCAGCCAAGTCAGGGGCGGCGAGCAGTACTTC. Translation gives CASSQVRGGEQYF.

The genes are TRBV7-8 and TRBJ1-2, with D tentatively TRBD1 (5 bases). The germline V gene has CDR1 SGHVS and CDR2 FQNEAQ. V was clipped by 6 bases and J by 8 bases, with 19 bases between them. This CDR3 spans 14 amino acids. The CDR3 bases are TGTGCCAGCAGTATTCACCAGGGCTATCCGGGCTACACCTTC. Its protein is CASSIHQGYPGYTF.

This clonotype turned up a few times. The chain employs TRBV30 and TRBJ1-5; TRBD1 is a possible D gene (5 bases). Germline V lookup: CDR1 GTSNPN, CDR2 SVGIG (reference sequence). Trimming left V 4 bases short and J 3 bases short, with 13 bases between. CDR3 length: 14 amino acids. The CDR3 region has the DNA TGTGCCTGGACCCCGGGACGGTCCAATCAGCCCCAGCATTTT. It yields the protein CAWTPGRSNQPQHF.

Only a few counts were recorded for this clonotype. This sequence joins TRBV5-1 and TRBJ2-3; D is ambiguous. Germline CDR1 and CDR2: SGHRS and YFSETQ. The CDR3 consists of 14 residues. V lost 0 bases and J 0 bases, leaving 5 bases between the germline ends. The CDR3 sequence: CASSLGRSTDTQYF. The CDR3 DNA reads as TGCGCCAGCAGCTTGGGACGGAGCACAGATACGCAGTATTTT.

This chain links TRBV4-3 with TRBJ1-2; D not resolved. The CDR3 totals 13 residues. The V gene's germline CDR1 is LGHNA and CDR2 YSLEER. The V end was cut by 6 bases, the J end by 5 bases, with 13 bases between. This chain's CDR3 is CASSRERLYGYTF. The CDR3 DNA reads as TGCGCCAGCAGTCGGGAGAGGTTATATGGCTACACCTTC.

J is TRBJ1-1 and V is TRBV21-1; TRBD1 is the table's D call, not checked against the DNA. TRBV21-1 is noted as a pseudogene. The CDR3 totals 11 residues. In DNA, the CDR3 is TGTGCCCAGACCGGGGGCAGCGAAGCTTTCTTT. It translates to CAQTGGSEAFF.

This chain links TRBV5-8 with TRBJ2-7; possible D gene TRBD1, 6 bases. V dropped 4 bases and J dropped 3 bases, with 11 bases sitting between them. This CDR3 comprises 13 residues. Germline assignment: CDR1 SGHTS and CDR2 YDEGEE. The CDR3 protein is CASSRRGYYEQYF. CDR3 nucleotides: TGTGCCAGCAGCCGTAGGGGGTACTACGAGCAGTACTTC.

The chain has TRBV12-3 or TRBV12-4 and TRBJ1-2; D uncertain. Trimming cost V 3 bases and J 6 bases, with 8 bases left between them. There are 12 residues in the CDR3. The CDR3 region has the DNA TGTGCCAGCAGTTTGCGGGGTGATGGCTACACCTTC. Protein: CASSLRGDGYTF.

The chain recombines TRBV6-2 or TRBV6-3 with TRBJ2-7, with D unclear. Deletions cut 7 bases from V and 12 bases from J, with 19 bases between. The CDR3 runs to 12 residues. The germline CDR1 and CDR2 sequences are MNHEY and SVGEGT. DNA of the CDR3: TGTGCCAGCACAAACGCAGCGAGCCGACGGTACTTC. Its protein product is CASTNAASRRYF.

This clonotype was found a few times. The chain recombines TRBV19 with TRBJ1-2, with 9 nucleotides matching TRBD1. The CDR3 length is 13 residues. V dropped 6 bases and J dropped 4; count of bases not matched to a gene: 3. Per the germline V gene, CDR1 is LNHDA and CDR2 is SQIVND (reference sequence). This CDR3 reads CASRLQGAYGYTF. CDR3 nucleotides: TGTGCCAGTAGGCTACAGGGGGCCTATGGCTACACCTTC.

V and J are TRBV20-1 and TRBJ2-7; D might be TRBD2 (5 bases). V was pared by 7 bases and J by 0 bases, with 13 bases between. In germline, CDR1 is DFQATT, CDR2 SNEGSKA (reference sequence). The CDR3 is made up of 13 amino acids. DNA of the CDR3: TGCAGTGTACCCAGCGGAAGCTCCTACGAGCAGTACTTC. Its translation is CSVPSGSSYEQYF.

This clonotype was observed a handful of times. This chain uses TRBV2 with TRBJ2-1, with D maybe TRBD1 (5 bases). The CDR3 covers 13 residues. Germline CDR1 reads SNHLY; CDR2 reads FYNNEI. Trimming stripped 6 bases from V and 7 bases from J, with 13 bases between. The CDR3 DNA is TGTGCCAGCAGCAGGGATTCTGCTAATGAGCAGTTCTTC. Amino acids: CASSRDSANEQFF.

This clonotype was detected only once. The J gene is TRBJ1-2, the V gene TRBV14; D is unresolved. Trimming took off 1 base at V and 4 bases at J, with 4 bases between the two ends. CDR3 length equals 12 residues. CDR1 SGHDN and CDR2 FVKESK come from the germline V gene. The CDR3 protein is CASSQGGYGYTF. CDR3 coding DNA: TGTGCCAGCAGCCAAGGGGGCTATGGCTACACCTTC. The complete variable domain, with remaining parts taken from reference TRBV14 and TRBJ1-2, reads EAGVTQFPSHSVIEKGQTVTLRCDPISGHDNLYWYRRVMGKEIKFLLHFVKESKQDESGMPNNRFLAERTGGTYSTLKVQPAELEDSGVYFCASSQGGYGYTFGSGTRLTVV.

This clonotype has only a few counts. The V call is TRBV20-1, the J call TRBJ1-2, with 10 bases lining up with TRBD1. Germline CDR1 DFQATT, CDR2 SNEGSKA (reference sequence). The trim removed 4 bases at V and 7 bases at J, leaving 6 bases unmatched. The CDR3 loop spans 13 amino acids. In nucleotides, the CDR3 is TGCAGTGCTACACAGACAGGGGGCGGTGGCTACACCTTC. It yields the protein CSATQTGGGGYTF.

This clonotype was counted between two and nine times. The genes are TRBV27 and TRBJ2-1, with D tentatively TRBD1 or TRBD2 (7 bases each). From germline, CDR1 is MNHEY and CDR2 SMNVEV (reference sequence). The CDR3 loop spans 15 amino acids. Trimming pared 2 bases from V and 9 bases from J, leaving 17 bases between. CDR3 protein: CASSLGGERGREQFF. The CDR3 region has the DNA TGTGCCAGCAGTTTAGGGGGGGAGAGGGGGCGTGAGCAGTTCTTC.

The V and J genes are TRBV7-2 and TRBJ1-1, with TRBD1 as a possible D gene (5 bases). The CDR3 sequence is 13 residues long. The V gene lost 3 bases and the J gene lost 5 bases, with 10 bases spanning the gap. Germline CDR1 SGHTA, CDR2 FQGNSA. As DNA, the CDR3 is TGTGCCAGCAGCTTGATGGGGGAAACTGAAGCTTTCTTT. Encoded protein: CASSLMGETEAFF. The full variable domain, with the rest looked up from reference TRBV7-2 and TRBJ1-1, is GAGVSQSPSNKVTEKGKDVELRCDPISGHTALYWYRQSLGQGLEFLIYFQGNSAPDKSGLPSDRFSAERTGGSVSTLTIQRTQQEDSAVYLCASSLMGETEAFFGQGTRLTVV.